These 3 T cell receptor beta chains originate from one sample sequenced in a study of cytomegalovirus exposure and HLA in healthy donors. Assay: immunoSEQ multiplex PCR; the TCRdb copy retains only in-frame clones and omits some. Among roughly 330,000 clones listed, 87% were seen once. Sample: PBMCs. The receptors originated from a woman aged 25-40 years in good health and CMV-seropositive.

V and J are TRBV10-3 and TRBJ2-7; D gene uncertain. V was clipped by 8 bases and J by 3 bases, with 11 bases between them. Germline assignment: CDR1 ENHRY and CDR2 SYGVKD. The CDR3 sequence is 12 residues long. The CDR3 sequence: CAILASNYEQYF. The CDR3 nucleotides read TGTGCCATCTTGGCGTCTAACTACGAGCAGTACTTC.

The V gene is TRBV5-5, the J gene TRBJ2-7; 7 bases align to TRBD2. CDR1 and CDR2 from the germline V gene are SGHKS and YYEKEE (reference sequence). The V and J ends lost 1 base and 1 base, in that order; junction bases with no gene match: 5. The CDR3 loop spans 15 amino acids. CDR3 sequence: CASSLSTGGSYEQYF. Here the CDR3 DNA reads TGTGCCAGCAGCTTGTCTACGGGGGGATCCTACGAGCAGTACTTC.

This chain connects TRBV2 to TRBJ2-3, with 10 bases lining up with TRBD1. The junction had 7 bases not matched to a gene; V was cut back by 5 bases and J by 2 bases. The length of the CDR3 is 16 residues. Germline CDR1 is SNHLY and CDR2 is FYNNEI. CDR3 protein: CASSSGQGTTTDTQYF. The DNA of the CDR3 is TGTGCCAGCAGTTCGGGACAGGGGACCACCACAGATACGCAGTATTTT.